A single sample gave rise to the 17 T cell receptor beta chains below, sequenced in a study of cytomegalovirus exposure and HLA in healthy donors. Primers included in the PCR were 60 Vbeta and 13 Jbeta primers. This table comes from immunoSEQ multiplex PCR, and its TCRdb copy is limited to in-frame clones, with some not included. Its listing shows about 120,000 clones. Sample: PBMCs. The receptors shown here come from a woman aged 40 to 55 in good health and CMV-seropositive.

This rearrangement joins TRBV18 to TRBJ2-5; 7 bases fit TRBD1. Germline CDR1 KGHSH, CDR2 LQKENI. V gave up 2 bases and J gave up 3 bases; unmatched junction bases: 9. The length of the CDR3 is 16 residues. CDR3 in amino acids: CASSPFNTGTEETQYF. The CDR3, as DNA: TGTGCCAGCTCACCATTCAACACCGGGACAGAAGAGACCCAGTACTTC.

The V and J genes are TRBV25-1 and TRBJ1-1; 8 positions agree with TRBD1. V lost 5 bases to trimming and J lost 1 base; unmatched junction nucleotides: 3. The V gene's germline CDR1 is MGHDK and CDR2 SYGVNS. The CDR3 has 14 amino acids. CDR3 coding DNA: TGTGCCAGCAGTTCAGACAGGGGGAACACTGAAGCTTTCTTT. This translates into CASSSDRGNTEAFF.

The V and J genes are TRBV15 and TRBJ1-4; 8 positions match TRBD1. Trimming cost V 0 bases and J 4 bases; bases outside gene matches: 4. The CDR3 runs to 16 residues. The germline V gene has CDR1 LNHNV and CDR2 YYDKDF (reference sequence). The CDR3, as DNA: TGTGCCACCAGCAGAGATATGACAGGGGTTAATGAAAAACTGTTTTTT. Residues: CATSRDMTGVNEKLFF.

The chain employs TRBV5-1 and TRBJ1-4, with D maybe TRBD1 (6 bases). V was shortened by 2 bases and J by 8 bases, with 10 bases between the two germline ends. The CDR3 is 13 amino acids. The germline CDR1 and CDR2 sequences are SGHRS and YFSETQ. CDR3 amino acids: CASSFGTTEKLFF. The CDR3 DNA is TGCGCCAGCAGCTTCGGGACAACCGAAAAACTGTTTTTT.

The V call is TRBV28, the J call TRBJ2-5; D uncertain. Germline lookup yields CDR1 MDHEN and CDR2 SYDVKM. Deletions cut 2 bases from V and 5 bases from J, with 9 bases between. This CDR3 is built from 13 residues. The CDR3 DNA reads TGTGCCAGCAGTTTAAGTCTAGAGGAGACCCAGTACTTC. Amino acids: CASSLSLEETQYF.

The chain combines TRBV11-2 with TRBJ1-5; D perhaps matches TRBD1 (6 bases). Germline V gene data show CDR1 as SGHAT and CDR2 as FQNNGV. The CDR3 is 15 amino acids. V lost 1 base and J 0 bases, leaving 7 bases between the germline ends. CDR3 loop: CASSLGQVSNQPQHF. The DNA for the CDR3 is TGTGCCAGCAGCTTAGGACAGGTTAGCAATCAGCCCCAGCATTTT.

The chain has TRBV28 and TRBJ2-1, with 7 bases fitting TRBD1. J lost 4 bases, V lost 4 bases, and 4 bases had no gene match. CDR1 and CDR2 from the germline V gene are MDHEN and SYDVKM. The CDR3 contains 14 residues. The DNA of the CDR3 is TGTGCCAGCAGTTCCCACAGGGGTTACAATGAGCAGTTCTTC. Its translation: CASSSHRGYNEQFF.

This chain uses TRBV4-3 with TRBJ2-7; possibly TRBD2 for D (5 bases). The CDR3 sequence is 15 residues long. Germline V gene sequence: CDR1 LGHNA, CDR2 YSLEER. V was cut by 1 base and J by 0 bases, with 10 bases left in between. CDR3 protein: CASSQGRAYSYEQYF. The CDR3 region has the DNA TGCGCCAGCAGCCAAGGGCGGGCCTACTCCTACGAGCAGTACTTC.

The V and J genes are TRBV7-3 and TRBJ2-5, with 7 bases fitting TRBD1. V was pared by 5 bases and J by 5 bases, with 11 bases of the junction left unmatched. The CDR3 loop spans 15 amino acids. From germline, CDR1 is SGHTA and CDR2 FQGTGA. CDR3 DNA: TGTGCCAGCAGCCCGGGACAGTCCTTGGGGGAGACCCAGTACTTC. It yields the protein CASSPGQSLGETQYF.

This chain uses TRBV27 with TRBJ2-1; 13 positions agree with TRBD2. The trim removed 4 bases at V and 6 bases at J, leaving 3 bases unmatched. The V gene's germline CDR1 is MNHEY and CDR2 SMNVEV (reference sequence). The CDR3 totals 15 residues. In nucleotides, the CDR3 is TGTGCCAGCAGTTGGACTAGCGGGAGTTTCAATGAGCAGTTCTTC. This sequence encodes CASSWTSGSFNEQFF.

Points on this clone: At one end the junction does not follow the germline gene, possibly because of a read error. The chain has TRBV15 and TRBJ1-2; 9 bases are a match to TRBD1. Germline V gene sequence: CDR1 LNHNV, CDR2 YYDKDF (reference sequence). The CDR3 totals 14 residues. CDR3 coding DNA: TGTGCCACCAGCAGAGACCGCGTCCGGGACAGGGAGTCCTTC. This translates into CATSRDRVRDRESF.

The J gene is TRBJ1-5, the V gene TRBV11-2; 8 nucleotides match TRBD1. CDR1 SGHAT and CDR2 FQNNGV come from the germline V gene. J gave up 4 bases and V 4 bases, and 6 bases lay outside the gene matches. The length of the CDR3 is 15 residues. CDR3: CASSSGGQENQPQHF. CDR3 coding DNA: TGTGCCAGCAGCTCTGGGGGACAGGAAAATCAGCCCCAGCATTTT.

The V call is TRBV5-1, the J call TRBJ2-3; no definite D call. The CDR3 consists of 12 residues. The V end lost 5 bases, the J end lost 3 bases, and 7 bases lay between the germline ends. Germline V gives CDR1 SGHRS, CDR2 YFSETQ. The CDR3 protein is CASRSLTDTQYF. The CDR3 DNA is TGCGCCAGCAGATCTTTAACAGATACGCAGTATTTT.

The chain combines TRBV19 with TRBJ2-2, with TRBD2 identical over 9 bases. This CDR3 region has 14 residues. V lost 5 bases and J lost 9; bases outside the gene matches: 7. Germline V gene data show CDR1 as LNHDA and CDR2 as SQIVND (reference sequence). The CDR3 spells CASSPGTSRRELFF. In nucleotides, the CDR3 is TGTGCCAGTAGTCCTGGGACTAGCAGAAGGGAGCTGTTTTTT.

J is TRBJ1-5 and V is TRBV27; 7 bases line up with TRBD1. Germline V gene lookup returns CDR1 MNHEY and CDR2 SMNVEV (reference sequence). This CDR3 has 16 residues. J lost 5 bases, V lost 4 bases, and 11 bases had no gene match. For the CDR3, the DNA is TGTGCCAGCAGTTCGTTAAACAGGGGCCTGGATCAGCCCCAGCATTTT. Translating it yields CASSSLNRGLDQPQHF.

This chain joins TRBV6-5 and TRBJ2-2, with TRBD2 as a possible D gene (5 bases). Germline CDR1 MNHEY, CDR2 SVGAGI. The CDR3 is made up of 15 amino acids. With 5 bases removed from V and 11 bases from J, the gap between germline ends came to 21 bases. CDR3 in DNA: TGTGCCAGCAGTGGCCTAGCCGCTAGTGTGAGAGAGCTGTTTTTT. This codes for CASSGLAASVRELFF.

The chain combines TRBV6-1 with TRBJ1-4; D gene unclear. The CDR3 sequence is 14 residues long. Trimming stripped 3 bases from V and 10 bases from J, with 15 bases between. Looked up from germline, CDR1 is MNHNS and CDR2 is SASEGT. The CDR3 nucleotides read TGTGCCAGCAGTGACGGGAGTTTTCGGAGAAAACTGTTTTTT. This codes for CASSDGSFRRKLFF.